These T cell receptor beta chains were read from a single sample in a study of T cell clones after liver transplantation. Assay: immunoSEQ multiplex PCR; the TCRdb copy retains only in-frame clones and omits some. This table holds roughly 97,000 clones, roughly 80% found once. This specimen was CD4+ T cells from blood, taken before liver transplant. The receptor source for this set is a human donor who received a liver transplant. Both conserved end residues are part of each CDR3.

j_call	v_call	cdr3_aa
TRBJ2-1	TRBV5-1	CASSAGQEYNEQFF
TRBJ2-1	TRBV29-1	CSVEDGRKGDEQFF
TRBJ1-2	TRBV30	CAWSEGLGYGYTF
TRBJ2-7	TRBV9	CASSSGTGLYEQYF
TRBJ1-2	TRBV28	CASSFPGQTYGYTF
TRBJ1-1	TRBV19	CASTPLTQGGYTEAFF
TRBJ2-3	TRBV20-1	CSAIRAGTQYF
TRBJ2-3	TRBV23-1	CASSQARGGSTDTQYF
TRBJ1-4	TRBV10-3	CAISEKGSEKLFF
TRBJ2-2	TRBV5-1	CASSFSGGTGELFF
TRBJ1-1	TRBV10-1	CASRGYKKGRSTEAFF
TRBJ2-7	TRBV29-1	CSVRNYEQYF
TRBJ2-2	TRBV7-3	CASSQQGDQVTGELFF
TRBJ1-2	TRBV6-5	CASSYSLGSNYGYTF
TRBJ2-3	TRBV14	CASRTAQGTDTQYF
TRBJ2-7	TRBV19	CASSSERTRPFYEQYF
TRBJ2-7	TRBV5-1	CASTASNYEQYF
TRBJ2-7	TRBV6-5	CASSPSWGRGEQYF
TRBJ2-5	TRBV28	CASSPAGTVKTQYF
TRBJ2-7	TRBV7-2	CASSLRFQTYEQYF
TRBJ2-5	TRBV5-1	CASSLGQWETQYF
TRBJ2-2	TRBV7-2	CASSLVSGSITGELFF
TRBJ1-1	TRBV5-1	CASSLVAGGGTEAFF
TRBJ2-2	TRBV7-2	CASSSSGGSGELFF
TRBJ2-1	TRBV27	CASSWGMGLAGLGTYNEQFF
TRBJ1-3	TRBV30	CASVVGGPSRGNTIYF
TRBJ1-4	TRBV14	CASRRSGSINEKLFF
TRBJ1-1	TRBV6-1	CASSGTRGGRTEAFF
TRBJ1-2	TRBV10-2	CASRFSDREVGYTF
TRBJ2-2	TRBV7-3	CASSPGGVGELFF
TRBJ2-1	TRBV5-6	CASSWDREGVQPYNEQFF
TRBJ1-3	TRBV2	CAREGAGNTIYF
TRBJ2-2	TRBV4-2	CASSQEKDSHLGPTGELFF
TRBJ2-1	TRBV7-3	CASSFIGTGGYNEQFF
TRBJ2-7	TRBV6-1	CASILFQELSHEQYF
TRBJ2-2	TRBV6-5	CASSYRAGGLFF
TRBJ1-2	TRBV18	CASSPGAENYGYTF
TRBJ2-1	TRBV27	CASSFRDYTNEQFF
TRBJ2-1	TRBV7-9	CASSRTSGYSNEQFF
TRBJ1-2	TRBV4-2	CASSQASGGGSGYTF
TRBJ2-3	TRBV19	CASIGWADTQYF
TRBJ1-5	TRBV5-1	CASSVRENQPQHF
TRBJ2-5	TRBV18	CASSPGWQETQYF
TRBJ1-2	TRBV6-1	CASSSLGREEGYTF
TRBJ2-7	TRBV6-1	CASRVKQGTYEQYF
TRBJ1-6	TRBV30	CAWSVSILHF
TRBJ1-2	TRBV5-4	CASSLDGVGYTF
TRBJ2-5	TRBV18	CASSPGPETQYF
TRBJ2-3	TRBV7-3	CASSSGGARTDTQYF
TRBJ1-3	TRBV29-1	CSVHSGNTIYF
TRBJ2-5	TRBV7-9	CASTYPTGGQETQYF
TRBJ1-5	TRBV18	CASSPGGTSSAQHF
TRBJ1-4	TRBV7-9	CASSLITGPTNEKLFF
TRBJ2-1	TRBV7-6	CATSGGSYNEQFF
TRBJ1-5	TRBV19	CASTEYRGGNQPQHF
TRBJ1-5	TRBV7-2	CASSFGTGSQPQHF
TRBJ1-3	TRBV5-1	CASSSKLGGISSGNTIYF
TRBJ1-1	TRBV6-1	CASSPSDPMNTEAFF